This T cell receptor (beta chain) was obtained from a study of blood T cell repertoires in COVID-19. Measured with immunoSEQ multiplex PCR; TCRdb has only the in-frame clones, and not every one. The sample has over 150,000 clones; 75% to 90% are singletons. This TCR came from a middle-aged woman with COVID-19, enrolled during active disease. Sequencing was performed on peripheral blood.

The CDR3 is CASSIMWAGEKLFF. The CDR3 DNA reads TGTGCCAGCAGCATAATGTGGGCTGGGGAAAAACTGTTTTTT. This chain uses TRBV5-6 with TRBJ1-4; no reliable D call. CDR1 is SGHDT and CDR2 is YYEEEE in the germline V gene. Trimming removed 4 bases at V and 8 bases at J, with 15 bases between. The CDR3 is made up of 14 amino acids.